Presented here are 4 T cell receptor beta chains from one specimen sequenced in a study of T-cell memory formation after mild COVID-19. From the 5' RACE reads, TCRdb called clonotypes with MiXCR, one entry per CDR3 protein. The sample carries over 70,000 distinct CDR3 sequences, more than 10% recorded once. Sequenced input: PBMCs or a T cell subset sorted from them (not recorded which). Receptors originate from an adult woman who had mild COVID-19 (a few samples of this study predate the infection). Cell type and time point are not known.

For the CDR3, the DNA is TGTGCCTGGAGTGTACTCCCGGAGGGGTACACTGAAGCTTTCTTT. Translation: CAWSVLPEGYTEAFF. V and J are TRBV30 and TRBJ1-1; a possible D gene is TRBD1 (5 bases). There are 15 residues in the CDR3. Trimming stripped 0 bases from V and 3 bases from J, with 14 bases between. The germline V gene encodes CDR1 GTSNPN and CDR2 SVGIG (reference sequence).

The rearrangement joins TRBV27 to TRBJ2-5; no definite D call. V lost 8 bases and J 1 base, leaving 11 bases between the germline ends. Germline V CDR1 and CDR2: MNHEY, SMNVEV (reference sequence). The length of the CDR3 is 13 residues. The CDR3 DNA reads TGTGCCAGCCGGTTCTCCGCCCAAGAGACCCAGTACTTC. Protein product: CASRFSAQETQYF.

The V call is TRBV3-1, the J call TRBJ2-7; no definite D call. V lost 1 base and J 4 bases, leaving 8 bases between the germline ends. The CDR3 contains 13 residues. The germline V gene has CDR1 LGHDT and CDR2 YNNKEL (reference sequence). This CDR3 is CASSQGLPYEQYF. In DNA form, the CDR3 reads TGTGCCAGCAGCCAAGGTCTTCCGTACGAGCAGTACTTC.

With regard to this clonotype: The conserved closing phenylalanine or tryptophan is absent in this CDR3, likely reflecting a read error. The chain recombines TRBV29-1 with TRBJ2-7; 8 bases agree with TRBD1. Germline V gene sequence: CDR1 SQVTM, CDR2 ANQGSEA. V shed 3 bases, J shed 2 bases, and the junction held 3 bases outside the gene matches. The CDR3 length is 13 residues. The chain's CDR3 is CSVETGEPYEQYL. The CDR3 nucleotides read TGCAGCGTTGAGACAGGGGAGCCCTACGAGCAGTACTTA.